The rows below give T cell receptor beta chains drawn from one sample of a study of T cells after posttransplantation cyclophosphamide. Data came from immunoSEQ multiplex PCR; TCRdb stores just in-frame clones and leaves some out. The sample holds 2,500 to 3,500 clones, about 66% seen once. The sample taken for sequencing was memory CD8+ T cells sorted from blood. The receptor set was obtained from a woman aged 25 to 39 in good health and a related stem cell transplant donor. Each CDR3 is given with its conserved first and last residue. The D gene is left open where the match is weak. Clone size is given for some rows only: seen once, a few or many times, or a class if the clone is expanded.

clone size	D gene	J gene	V gene	CDR3 protein	CDR3 DNA
NA	NA	TRBJ2-1	TRBV15	CATSSPELSSYNEQFF	TGTGCCACCAGCAGCCCTGAGTTGAGCTCCTACAATGAGCAGTTCTTC
NA	NA	TRBJ2-1	TRBV6-4	CASSDSEVNEQFF	TGTGCCAGCAGTGACTCAGAGGTGAATGAGCAGTTCTTC
NA	TRBD1	TRBJ1-2	TRBV29-1	CSVATGANYGYTF	TGCAGCGTTGCCACAGGGGCGAACTATGGCTACACCTTC
NA	NA	TRBJ1-1	TRBV27	CASSLGGKAFF	TGTGCCAGCAGTTTAGGGGGGAAAGCTTTCTTT
few	NA	TRBJ2-6	TRBV4-1	CASSPTGSSGANVLTF	TGCGCCAGCAGCCCTACAGGTTCCTCTGGGGCCAACGTCCTGACTTTC
NA	NA	TRBJ1-2	TRBV4-1	CASSQGGPGLGYTF	TGCGCCAGCAGCCAAGGGGGGCCAGGGCTGGGCTACACCTTC
NA	TRBD1	TRBJ2-5	TRBV5-6	CASSTTGEETQYF	TGTGCCAGCAGCACGACAGGGGAAGAGACCCAGTACTTC
NA	NA	TRBJ1-3	TRBV6-9	CASIFVQGTGNTIYF	TGTGCCAGCATCTTTGTCCAGGGGACTGGAAACACCATATATTTT
NA	NA	TRBJ2-7	TRBV14	CASSHTYEQYF	TGTGCCAGCAGCCACACCTACGAGCAGTACTTC
NA	TRBD1	TRBJ2-7	TRBV5-4	CASSHWDSNEQYF	TGTGCCAGCAGCCACTGGGACAGCAACGAGCAGTACTTC
few	TRBD2	TRBJ2-5	TRBV4-2	CASSQDPLLAGGQETQYF	TGTGCCAGCAGCCAAGACCCTCTGCTAGCGGGGGGGCAAGAGACCCAGTACTTC
medium-sized	NA	TRBJ1-2	TRBV7-9	CASSLVGEANYGYTF	TGTGCCAGCAGCTTAGTCGGAGAAGCTAACTATGGCTACACCTTC
NA	TRBD1	TRBJ2-7	TRBV6-5	CASSYSGTGEVEQYF	TGTGCCAGCAGTTACTCGGGGACAGGGGAGGTCGAGCAGTACTTC
few	NA	TRBJ2-7	TRBV4-2	CASSQDQGDPYEQYF	TGTGCCAGCAGCCAAGATCAAGGGGATCCCTACGAGCAGTACTTC
NA	NA	TRBJ1-3	TRBV10-3	CAISESGAGNTIYF	TGTGCCATCAGTGAGTCAGGGGCCGGAAACACCATATATTTT
few	TRBD1	TRBJ1-1	TRBV6-6	CASTTGVLNTEAFF	TGTGCCAGCACCACAGGGGTGTTGAACACTGAAGCTTTCTTT
NA	NA	TRBJ1-5	TRBV7-2	CASSLAGQGNQPQHF	TGTGCCAGCAGCTTAGCGGGGCAAGGCAATCAGCCCCAGCATTTT
NA	TRBD1	TRBJ2-7	TRBV6-4	CASSRRTGEGLKGF	TGTGCCAGCAGTCGGAGGACAGGGGAGGGCCTAAAGGGCTTC
once	NA	TRBJ2-7	TRBV28	CASSQAGQEVDEQYF	TGTGCCAGCTCCCAAGCGGGACAGGAGGTAGACGAGCAGTACTTC
NA	NA	TRBJ1-4	TRBV10-3	CAASPGTEKLFF	TGTGCCGCAAGCCCCGGGACAGAAAAACTGTTTTTT
few	TRBD1	TRBJ1-4	TRBV15	CATSGQGAPNEKLFF	TGTGCCACCAGCGGACAGGGGGCCCCTAATGAAAAACTGTTTTTT
NA	TRBD1	TRBJ2-2	TRBV4-2	CASSQEQGAAGELFF	TGTGCCAGCAGCCAAGAACAGGGGGCGGCCGGGGAGCTGTTTTTT
NA	TRBD1	TRBJ1-6	TRBV11-3	CASSFMDWTGGNSPLHF	TGTGCCAGCAGCTTCATGGACTGGACAGGGGGTAATTCACCCCTCCACTTT
large	TRBD1	TRBJ1-1	TRBV28	CASSPFDRGPDTEAFF	TGTGCCAGCAGTCCCTTCGACAGGGGGCCAGACACTGAAGCTTTCTTT
few	NA	TRBJ2-1	TRBV6-4	CASSDSERSSYNEQFF	TGTGCCAGCAGTGACTCCGAGCGGAGCTCCTACAATGAGCAGTTCTTC
NA	NA	TRBJ2-5	TRBV4-2	CASSQEGAGGQETQYF	TGTGCCAGCAGCCAAGAGGGAGCGGGTGGCCAAGAGACCCAGTACTTC
few	NA	TRBJ2-7	TRBV7-9	CASSPVSYEQYF	TGTGCCAGCAGCCCCGTCTCCTACGAGCAGTACTTC
NA	NA	TRBJ2-2	TRBV6-1	CASRTTGFDTGELFF	TGTGCCAGCAGGACTACAGGGTTCGACACCGGGGAGCTGTTTTTT
NA	NA	TRBJ2-7	TRBV5-6	CASSSGQSPFYEQYF	TGTGCCAGCAGCTCCGGACAGTCACCCTTCTACGAGCAGTACTTC
NA	NA	TRBJ2-2	TRBV7-9	CASSLFRANTGELFF	TGTGCCAGCAGCTTATTTCGCGCGAACACCGGGGAGCTGTTTTTT
NA	TRBD1	TRBJ2-5	TRBV27	CASRPLPGGGQETQYF	TGTGCCAGCAGACCTTTACCAGGGGGCGGTCAAGAGACCCAGTACTTC
NA	TRBD2	TRBJ2-3	TRBV9	CASSVDPAGGTDTQYF	TGTGCCAGCAGCGTAGACCCAGCGGGGGGGACAGATACGCAGTATTTT
NA	NA	TRBJ1-3	TRBV10-3	CAIMQDSGNTIYF	TGTGCCATCATGCAGGACTCTGGAAACACCATATATTTT
NA	TRBD1	TRBJ2-3	TRBV28	CASSLEQGAGTDTQYF	TGTGCCAGCAGTTTGGAACAGGGGGCCGGCACAGATACGCAGTATTTT
NA	NA	TRBJ1-2	TRBV27	CASSLSRFGGEGFGYTF	TGTGCCAGCAGTTTATCTCGGTTCGGTGGGGAGGGGTTTGGCTACACCTTC
NA	TRBD2	TRBJ2-1	TRBV19	CASSILAGGRDEQFF	TGTGCCAGTAGTATCCTCGCGGGGGGGCGGGATGAGCAGTTCTTC
few	NA	TRBJ2-7	TRBV10-3	CAISDSSYEQYF	TGTGCCATCAGTGACTCCTCCTACGAGCAGTACTTC
NA	NA	TRBJ2-7	TRBV7-9	CASSSDSLEQYF	TGTGCCAGCAGCTCGGACAGCCTCGAGCAGTACTTC
NA	NA	TRBJ2-7	TRBV7-9	CASSSPRKSSYEQYF	TGTGCCAGCAGCTCTCCCAGGAAGAGCTCCTACGAGCAGTACTTC
NA	NA	TRBJ1-6	TRBV7-2	CASRTDGVQSPLHF	TGTGCCAGCAGAACCGACGGGGTACAATCACCCCTCCACTTT
NA	NA	TRBJ1-5	TRBV27	CASSPLGLTGPFSNQPQHF	TGTGCCAGCAGTCCCCTGGGTCTGACGGGTCCCTTTAGCAATCAGCCCCAGCATTTT
NA	NA	TRBJ2-5	TRBV12-5	CASGLPGLGATLERETQYF	TGTGCTAGTGGTTTGCCCGGATTGGGGGCGACACTGGAGCGAGAGACCCAGTACTTC